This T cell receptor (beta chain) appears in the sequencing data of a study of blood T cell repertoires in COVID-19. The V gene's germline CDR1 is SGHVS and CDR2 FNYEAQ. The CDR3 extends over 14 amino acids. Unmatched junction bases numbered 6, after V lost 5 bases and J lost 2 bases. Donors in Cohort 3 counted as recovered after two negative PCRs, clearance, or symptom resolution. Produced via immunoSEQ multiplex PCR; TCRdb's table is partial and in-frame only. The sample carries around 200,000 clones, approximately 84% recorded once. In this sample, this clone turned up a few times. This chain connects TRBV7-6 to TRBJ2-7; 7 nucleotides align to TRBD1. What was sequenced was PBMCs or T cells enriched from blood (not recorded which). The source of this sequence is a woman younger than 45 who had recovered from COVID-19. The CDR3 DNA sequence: TGTGCCAGCAGCCGGACGGGGACAGCCTACGAGCAGTACTTC. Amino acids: CASSRTGTAYEQYF.